The 16 T cell receptor beta chains below come from one sample, sequenced in a study of T cells in Graves' hyperthyroidism and ophthalmopathy. Authors of the study amplified TCR beta CDR3 regions from RNA transcripts. With the HTBI primer set, the TCR CDR3 went through a first round of RT-PCR. One entry per CDR3 protein, called by TCRdb with MiXCR from the multiplex PCR reads. The sample lists approximately 410,000 distinct CDR3 sequences, around 15% seen once, with less than 15% in the top ten. Sequencing input: blood. The receptors stem from a young man with Graves' ophthalmopathy.

This clonotype was recorded at least ten times. CDR3 amino acids: CATSRAREGRSYGYTF. CDR3 in DNA: TGTGCCACCAGCAGAGCGAGAGAAGGACGCAGCTATGGCTACACCTTC. The gene calls are TRBV15 and TRBJ1-2; D remains ambiguous. The V gene's germline CDR1 is LNHNV and CDR2 YYDKDF (reference sequence). This CDR3 contains 16 residues. V was cut by 1 base and J by 4 bases, with 16 bases left in between. Full variable domain (rest looked up from reference TRBV15 and TRBJ1-2): DAMVIQNPRYQVTQFGKPVTLSCSQTLNHNVMYWYQQKSSQAPKLLFHYYDKDFNNEADTPDNFQSRRPNTSFCFLDIRSPGLGDTAMYLCATSRAREGRSYGYTFGSGTRLTVV.

Many counts were recorded for this clonotype. Written as DNA, the CDR3 is TGTGCCAGCAGTTTGATTGGTTCGGGTCAGCCCCAGCATTTT. This sequence encodes CASSLIGSGQPQHF. The chain links TRBV12-3 or TRBV12-4 to TRBJ1-5; no reliable D call. V lost 3 bases and J lost 6, with 12 bases in between. The CDR3 is 14 amino acids.

In this sample, this clonotype turned up many times. The chain couples TRBV6-5 to TRBJ2-7, with 7 positions matching TRBD1. The CDR3 sequence is 14 residues long. Germline assignment: CDR1 MNHEY and CDR2 SVGAGI. V lost 0 bases to trimming and J lost 3 bases; unmatched junction nucleotides: 2. Here the CDR3 DNA reads TGTGCCAGCAGTTACTCGTGGACAGGCTACGAGCAGTACTTC. Translated: CASSYSWTGYEQYF.

This clonotype was seen at least ten times. The J gene is TRBJ1-6, the V gene TRBV20-1; no clear D. The CDR3 has 13 amino acids. Germline CDR1 is DFQATT and CDR2 is SNEGSKA (reference sequence). Between the trimmed V and J ends, which lost 3 bases and 10 bases, there was a span of 13 bases. CDR3 in DNA: TGCAGTGCTAGTGTCTCTGGGCAATCACCCCTCCACTTT. Protein: CSASVSGQSPLHF.

This clonotype was seen at least ten times. The rearrangement links TRBV11-2 to TRBJ2-7; TRBD1 or TRBD2 may be the D gene (6 bases each). The germline V gene encodes CDR1 SGHAT and CDR2 FQNNGV. V lost 5 bases and J 0 bases, leaving 11 bases between the germline ends. The CDR3 covers 14 residues. This CDR3 is CASSIRGLSYEQYF. For the CDR3, the DNA is TGTGCCAGCAGCATACGGGGGCTCTCCTACGAGCAGTACTTC.

This chain uses TRBV5-1 with TRBJ2-5, with D uncertain. Germline CDR1 is SGHRS and CDR2 is YFSETQ. Trimming left V 4 bases short and J 2 bases short, with 6 bases between. CDR3 length: 12 residues. CDR3 nucleotides: TGCGCCAGCAGCGGGATTCAAGAGACCCAGTACTTC. Protein product: CASSGIQETQYF.

This clonotype was observed a single time. A clone one base away is much larger, so this may be a read error. The chain joins TRBV6-5 to TRBJ1-2; 7 bases line up with TRBD1. In germline, CDR1 is MNHEY, CDR2 SVGAGI. The trim removed 7 bases at V and 3 bases at J, leaving 11 bases unmatched. The CDR3 extends over 15 amino acids. CDR3 DNA: TGTGCCAGCAAGTACCTCGACAGGGAGGACTATGGCTACACCTTC. It translates to CASKYLDREDYGYTF.

This clonotype was detected only a few times. CDR3 sequence: CASGLAGGGTDTQYF. The CDR3 nucleotides read TGCGCCAGCGGACTAGCGGGGGGTGGCACAGATACGCAGTATTTT. V usage is TRBV5-1 and J usage is TRBJ2-3; TRBD2 agrees at 14 bases. CDR3 length equals 15 residues. Germline V lookup: CDR1 SGHRS, CDR2 YFSETQ. J was trimmed by 1 base and V by 7 bases; bases with no gene match: 2.

This clonotype was seen many times. The rearrangement uses TRBV12-3 or TRBV12-4 and TRBJ2-7; D remains ambiguous. The V gene lost 0 bases and the J gene lost 3 bases, with 12 bases spanning the gap. This CDR3 comprises 15 residues. This chain's CDR3 is CASSLAGSPRYEQYF. The CDR3, as DNA: TGTGCCAGCAGTTTAGCAGGTTCCCCCCGCTACGAGCAGTACTTC.

There are many counts of this clonotype. This chain joins TRBV20-1 and TRBJ2-7; 11 bases map to TRBD1. Germline loops: CDR1 DFQATT, CDR2 SNEGSKA (reference sequence). Trimming at V came to 6 bases and at J to 6 bases, leaving 10 bases not matched to a gene. The CDR3 covers 14 residues. CDR3 DNA: TGCAGTGCAAAGGGGACAGGGGGATTTGGCGAGCAGTACTTC. The encoded protein is CSAKGTGGFGEQYF.

Regarding this clonotype: One base away lies a much larger clone, so this may be a sequencing read error. J is TRBJ2-3 and V is TRBV6-2 or TRBV6-3; no reliable D call. The CDR3 extends over 13 amino acids. CDR1 is MNHEY, CDR2 SVGEGT, per germline. The ends were cut back, 4 bases at V and 2 bases at J, with 7 bases in the middle. CDR3: CASSSQDTDTQYF. The CDR3, as DNA: TGTGCCAGCAGTTCCCAAGACACAGATACGCAGTATTTT.

This clonotype was seen ten or more times. The gene calls are TRBV11-3 and TRBJ2-1; 7 nucleotides match TRBD2. Per germline, CDR1 SGHNT and CDR2 YENEEA. There are 17 residues in the CDR3. V dropped 1 base and J dropped 1; count of bases not matched to a gene: 7. CDR3 nucleotide sequence: TGTGCCAGCAGCTTAGGTGGGGGGGTTAGGTCCTACAATGAGCAGTTCTTC. Protein sequence: CASSLGGGVRSYNEQFF. Full variable domain (rest looked up from reference TRBV11-3 and TRBJ2-1): EAGVVQSPRYKIIEKKQPVAFWCNPISGHNTLYWYLQNLGQGPELLIRYENEEAVDDSQLPKDRFSAERLKGVDSTLKIQPAELGDSAVYLCASSLGGGVRSYNEQFFGPGTRLTVL.

This clonotype came up many times. The J gene is TRBJ2-3, the V gene TRBV11-2, with 7 bases that match TRBD2. Per the germline V gene, CDR1 is SGHAT and CDR2 is FQNNGV. The V gene end was trimmed by 1 base and the J gene end by 7 bases; junction bases not matched to a gene: 8. CDR3 length: 15 residues. The CDR3 sequence: CASSLAAGPTYTQYF. DNA of the CDR3: TGTGCCAGCAGCTTAGCAGCGGGGCCCACCTATACGCAGTATTTT.

This clonotype was counted between two and nine times. The J gene is TRBJ2-2, the V gene TRBV12-5; 8 bases are a match to TRBD1. This CDR3 is built from 16 residues. Trimming took 5 bases from V and 1 from J; bases not matched to a gene: 6. The V gene's germline CDR1 is LGHNT and CDR2 FRNRAP. CDR3 in DNA: TGTGCTAGTGGTCCCTACGGGACAGGGAACACCGGGGAGCTGTTTTTT. Its protein product is CASGPYGTGNTGELFF.

In this sample, this clonotype turned up many times. The chain joins TRBV7-8 to TRBJ2-7; D gene unclear. Deletions cut 1 base from V and 5 bases from J, with 18 bases between. Germline CDR1 and CDR2: SGHVS and FQNEAQ. The CDR3 is made up of 16 amino acids. The CDR3 coding sequence is TGTGCCAGCAGCTTAGTAGGTGGAAGGGTCGAGGACGAGCAGTACTTC. Translating gives CASSLVGGRVEDEQYF.

This clonotype came up a few times. This chain links TRBV3-1 with TRBJ2-1; the match to TRBD1 covers 7 bases. The CDR3 sequence is 16 residues long. The J segment lost 0 bases and the V segment lost 2 bases, leaving 4 bases of the junction unmatched. Germline CDR1 and CDR2: LGHDT and YNNKEL (reference sequence). The CDR3 DNA reads as TGTGCCAGCAGCCAATCACAGGGGTACTCCTACAATGAGCAGTTCTTC. It is translated as CASSQSQGYSYNEQFF.